This TCR beta chain derives from a study of blood T cell repertoires in COVID-19. Background on the study: Specimens from acute and convalescent COVID-19 originated in the United States, Italy and Spain. Sources were T cells, B-cell-depleted T cells, or PBMCs; the material itself was cDNA or gDNA.

Authors' data handling: Amplification with reference gene primers provided the estimates of nucleated cell counts. This table comes from immunoSEQ multiplex PCR, and its TCRdb copy is limited to in-frame clones, with some not included. The V and J calls and clone size are taken from that table; D and trimming were inferred from the DNA. The sample has around 120,000 clones, around 84% seen once. This CDR3 has 16 residues. Germline V gene sequence: CDR1 SGHRS, CDR2 YFSETQ. J lost 3 bases, V lost 4 bases, and 6 bases had no gene match. The genes are TRBV5-1 and TRBJ2-3; 12 bases are a match to TRBD2. The sample consisted of peripheral blood. The clonotype comes from a human donor in a cohort sampled during active COVID-19. DNA for the CDR3: TGCGCCAGCAGCAAAGGACTAGCGGGAAGTACAGATACGCAGTATTTT. It yields the protein CASSKGLAGSTDTQYF.